Listed here are 21 T cell receptor beta chains from one sample, sequenced in a study of cytomegalovirus exposure and HLA in healthy donors. The PCR made use of 60 Vbeta and 13 Jbeta primers. Sequenced by immunoSEQ multiplex PCR; TCRdb stores in-frame clones only, minus some. Among under 150,000 clones listed, roughly 80% were seen once. Sequencing was done on a sample of PBMCs. These receptors were taken from a female donor in good health and CMV-seronegative.

The chain carries TRBV9 and TRBJ2-7; tentatively, D is TRBD2 (7 bases). Germline CDR1 reads SGDLS; CDR2 reads YYNGEE. V gave up 2 bases and J gave up 3 bases, with 15 bases separating them. This CDR3 region has 15 residues. CDR3 region: CASSVGGGAVYEQYF. CDR3 sequence (DNA): TGTGCCAGCAGCGTGGGAGGGGGGGCCGTCTACGAGCAGTACTTC.

V and J are TRBV7-3 and TRBJ2-1; 12 nucleotides line up with TRBD2. With 5 bases clipped from V and 6 bases from J, the junction kept 5 bases outside the gene matches. The CDR3 spans 15 residues. CDR1 is SGHTA and CDR2 is FQGTGA in the germline V gene. Here the CDR3 DNA reads TGTGCCAGCAGCCGGTCTAGCGGGGGGGCCAATGAGCAGTTCTTC. Translating gives CASSRSSGGANEQFF.

V gene TRBV4-1 combines with J gene TRBJ2-7; 9 bases agree with TRBD1. Germline-derived CDR1 and CDR2 are MGHRA and YSYEKL. The CDR3 has 15 amino acids. V lost 0 bases and J lost 9; bases outside the gene matches: 9. CDR3 loop: CASSQEVPGQGWQYF. The DNA of the CDR3 is TGCGCCAGCAGCCAAGAAGTACCGGGACAGGGATGGCAGTACTTC.

The chain carries TRBV7-2 and TRBJ2-7; D might be TRBD2 (5 bases). CDR3 length equals 14 residues. CDR1 is SGHTA and CDR2 is FQGNSA in the germline V gene. V lost 0 bases and J lost 4, with 10 bases in between. The CDR3: CASSLATISYEQYF. The CDR3, as DNA: TGTGCCAGCAGCTTAGCGACTATTTCTTACGAGCAGTACTTC.

The chain recombines TRBV4-1 with TRBJ2-5; D perhaps matches TRBD1 (7 bases). The ends were cut back, 3 bases at V and 4 bases at J, with 15 bases in the middle. The CDR3 has 15 amino acids. CDR1 and CDR2 from the germline V gene are MGHRA and YSYEKL. CDR3: CASSHPGGGRETQYF. DNA for the CDR3: TGCGCCAGCAGCCACCCAGGAGGGGGCCGAGAGACCCAGTACTTC.

A single count supports this clone. The V and J genes are TRBV7-2 and TRBJ2-4; D might be TRBD1 (5 bases). The germline V gene encodes CDR1 SGHTA and CDR2 FQGNSA. There are 14 residues in the CDR3. V was cut by 5 bases and J by 0 bases, with 8 bases left in between. The chain's CDR3 is CASSAREAKNIQYF. CDR3 nucleotide sequence: TGTGCCAGCAGCGCCAGGGAAGCCAAAAACATTCAGTACTTC.

CDR3 in DNA: TGTGCCAGCAGTTATACGGACAGGGAATTCTCCTACGAGCAGTACTTC. Amino acids: CASSYTDREFSYEQYF. The rearrangement links TRBV7-9 to TRBJ2-7, with 8 bases identical to TRBD1. The CDR3 is made up of 16 amino acids. The V gene's germline CDR1 is SEHNR and CDR2 FQNEAQ (reference sequence). J lost 0 bases, V lost 6 bases, and 10 bases had no gene match.

The CDR3 here is CAWGWTVTYEQYF. CDR3 bases: TGTGCCTGGGGTTGGACAGTAACCTACGAGCAGTACTTC. This chain connects TRBV30 to TRBJ2-7; possible D gene TRBD1, 6 bases. Trimming left V 5 bases short and J 2 bases short, with 13 bases between. The germline V gene has CDR1 GTSNPN and CDR2 SVGIG (reference sequence). The CDR3 is 13 amino acids.

A word on this clone: One end of the junction fails to match germline, which may point to a read error. The chain combines TRBV7-2 with TRBJ2-7; D is perhaps TRBD2 (6 bases). This CDR3 spans 15 amino acids. The germline V gene encodes CDR1 SGHTA and CDR2 FQGNSA. CDR3 in amino acids: CASSWTGAGSFEQYF. Here the CDR3 DNA reads TGTGCCAGCAGTTGGACGGGAGCCGGTTCCTTCGAGCAGTACTTC.

In its sample, this clone was seen once. The V and J genes are TRBV27 and TRBJ2-6; D unclear. Per the germline V gene, CDR1 is MNHEY and CDR2 is SMNVEV (reference sequence). With 2 bases removed from V and 1 base from J, the gap between germline ends came to 18 bases. CDR3 length equals 19 residues. In DNA form, the CDR3 reads TGTGCCAGCAGTTTAAATTATGTCAGGCTATTATCTGGGGCCAACGTCCTGACTTTC. Translation gives CASSLNYVRLLSGANVLTF. Full variable domain (missing parts from reference TRBV27 and TRBJ2-6): EAQVTQNPRYLITVTGKKLTVTCSQNMNHEYMSWYRQDPGLGLRQIYYSMNVEVTDKGDVPEGYKVSRKEKRNFPLILESPSPNQTSLYFCASSLNYVRLLSGANVLTFGAGSRLTVL.

The chain has TRBV4-1 and TRBJ1-4, with 7 bases aligning to TRBD1. This CDR3 spans 16 amino acids. From germline, CDR1 is MGHRA and CDR2 YSYEKL. J lost 2 bases, V lost 1 base, and 4 bases had no gene match. The CDR3 sequence: CASSQVPTGTNEKLFF. As DNA, the CDR3 is TGCGCCAGCAGCCAAGTACCGACAGGGACTAATGAAAAACTGTTTTTT.

The chain employs TRBV25-1 and TRBJ2-5, with 8 bases fitting TRBD1. This CDR3 comprises 16 residues. Losses at the gene ends were 1 base for V and 5 bases for J; bases not matched to a gene: 9. CDR1 is MGHDK and CDR2 is SYGVNS in the germline V gene. For the CDR3, the DNA is TGTGCCAGCAGTGAATCTGGCAGGGGGCAATGGGAGACCCAGTACTTC. Translated: CASSESGRGQWETQYF. Drawing the rest from reference TRBV25-1 and TRBJ2-5, the complete variable domain is EADIYQTPRYLVIGTGKKITLECSQTMGHDKMYWYQQDPGMELHLIHYSYGVNSTEKGDLSSESTVSRIRTEHFPLTLESARPSHTSQYLCASSESGRGQWETQYFGPGTRLLVL.

As regards this clone: Other DNA sequences in this specimen translate into the identical CDR3. The chain employs TRBV5-1 and TRBJ2-6; 11 nucleotides agree with TRBD1. Germline-derived CDR1 and CDR2 are SGHRS and YFSETQ. The V gene end was trimmed by 5 bases and the J gene end by 3 bases; junction bases not matched to a gene: 4. CDR3 length equals 16 residues. The CDR3 loop is CASSWTGGGGANVLTF. As DNA, the CDR3 is TGCGCCAGCAGTTGGACAGGGGGCGGTGGGGCCAACGTCCTGACTTTC.

The CDR3 loop is CASSPGYTDTQYF. CDR3 bases: TGTGCCAGCAGCCCGGGGTACACAGATACGCAGTATTTT. The rearrangement uses TRBV6-5 and TRBJ2-3; a possible D gene is TRBD2 (5 bases). V shed 6 bases and J shed 2 bases, with 9 bases lying between them. The CDR3 consists of 13 residues. The V gene's germline CDR1 is MNHEY and CDR2 SVGAGI.

V usage is TRBV10-3 and J usage is TRBJ1-3; no reliable D call. In germline, CDR1 is ENHRY, CDR2 SYGVKD. The CDR3 contains 14 residues. The V and J ends lost 6 bases and 1 base respectively, with 10 bases between them. The CDR3, as DNA: TGTGCCATCAGCGCGCCGGGGTCTGGAAACACCATATATTTT. Encoded protein: CAISAPGSGNTIYF.

This clone has a single count. The chain carries TRBV14 and TRBJ1-6; the D gene is possibly TRBD1 (5 bases). Germline assignment: CDR1 SGHDN and CDR2 FVKESK. The CDR3 contains 17 residues. The V and J ends lost 0 bases and 7 bases respectively, with 16 bases between them. For the CDR3, the DNA is TGTGCCAGCAGCCAAGATCTCGGAGTAAGGGGAAATTCACCCCTCCACTTT. Translation gives CASSQDLGVRGNSPLHF.

The rearrangement joins TRBV9 to TRBJ2-1, with a tentative D call TRBD2 (6 bases). V lost 0 bases and J lost 2, with 12 bases in between. Germline V CDR1 and CDR2: SGDLS, YYNGEE. The CDR3 contains 16 residues. DNA for the CDR3: TGTGCCAGCAGCGTAGGCCCTAGCGTTACCTACAATGAGCAGTTCTTC. It yields the protein CASSVGPSVTYNEQFF.

The rearrangement joins TRBV5-6 to TRBJ2-1; 11 nucleotides align to TRBD2. This CDR3 spans 15 amino acids. Trimming cost V 4 bases and J 5 bases; bases outside gene matches: 5. The germline CDR1 and CDR2 sequences are SGHDT and YYEEEE. This CDR3 reads CASSSLAGGHNEQFF. DNA for the CDR3: TGTGCCAGCAGCAGTCTAGCGGGAGGACACAATGAGCAGTTCTTC.

This clone was counted once. V and J are TRBV25-1 and TRBJ2-1, with D maybe TRBD2 (5 bases). Per germline, CDR1 MGHDK and CDR2 SYGVNS. CDR3 length equals 14 residues. Trimming removed 3 bases at V and 5 bases at J, with 11 bases between. For the CDR3, the DNA is TGTGCCAGCAGTGATCTGGGGAGAGACAATGAGCAGTTCTTC. As protein: CASSDLGRDNEQFF.

The rearrangement joins TRBV9 to TRBJ2-2, with a possible D match to TRBD1 (6 bases). Germline loops: CDR1 SGDLS, CDR2 YYNGEE. CDR3 size: 18 residues. The V and J ends lost 3 bases and 3 bases respectively, with 21 bases between them. The CDR3 sequence: CASSGPSTGRGYTGELFF. CDR3 DNA: TGTGCCAGCAGCGGACCTAGCACGGGAAGGGGGTACACCGGGGAGCTGTTTTTT.

J is TRBJ2-2 and V is TRBV4-3, with D tentatively TRBD1 (6 bases). The CDR3 contains 14 residues. Per germline, CDR1 LGHNA and CDR2 YSLEER. V gave up 4 bases and J gave up 2 bases, with 8 bases separating them. CDR3 DNA sequence: TGCGCCAGCAGCCTAGGGGGAAACACCGGGGAGCTGTTTTTT. It yields the protein CASSLGGNTGELFF.